This T cell receptor (beta chain) was observed in a study of a mutant IDH1 vaccine in newly diagnosed glioma. Study outcomes and limitations: Across multiple MHC alleles, 93.3% of patients had vaccine-induced responses.

TCRdb's copy holds only in-frame clones and misses some; the assay was immunoSEQ multiplex PCR. This table holds 37,000 or so clones, approximately 83% found once. For this clone: The antigen is unknown.

Germline V CDR1 and CDR2: MDHEN, SYDVKM. The CDR3 spans 17 residues. Trimming removed 5 bases from V and 7 bases from J; junction bases left unmatched: 16. This sample's time point: week 5, during vaccination. A 20-mer mutant IDH1 peptide at 300 ug was injected subcutaneously with topical imiquimod. The chain is built from TRBV28 and TRBJ2-1; 8 bases are shared with TRBD2. The origin of this receptor is a man aged 25-45 years with glioma. The source was PBMCs, collected from a glioma patient whose treatment included an IDH1 peptide vaccine. This CDR3 reads CASSPPDGAGAKNEQFF. For the CDR3, the DNA is TGTGCCAGCAGTCCCCCTGATGGAGCGGGAGCGAAGAATGAGCAGTTCTTC.